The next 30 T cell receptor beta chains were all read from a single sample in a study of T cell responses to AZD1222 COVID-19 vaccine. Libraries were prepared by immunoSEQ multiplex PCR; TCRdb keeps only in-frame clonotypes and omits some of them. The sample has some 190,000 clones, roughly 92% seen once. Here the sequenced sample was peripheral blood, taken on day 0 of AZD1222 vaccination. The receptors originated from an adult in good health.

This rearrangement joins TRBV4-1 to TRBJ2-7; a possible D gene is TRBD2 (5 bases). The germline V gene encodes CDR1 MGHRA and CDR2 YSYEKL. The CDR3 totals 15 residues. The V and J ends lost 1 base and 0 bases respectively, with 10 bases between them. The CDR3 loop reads CASSQGTPSSYEQYF. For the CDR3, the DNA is TGCGCCAGCAGCCAAGGGACTCCGAGCTCCTACGAGCAGTACTTC.

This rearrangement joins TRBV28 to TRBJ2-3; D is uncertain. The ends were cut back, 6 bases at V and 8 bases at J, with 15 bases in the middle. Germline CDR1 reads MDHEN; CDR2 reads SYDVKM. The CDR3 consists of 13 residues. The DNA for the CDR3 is TGTGCCAGCAGCCGTGGACCACTCCGTACGCAGTATTTT. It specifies CASSRGPLRTQYF.

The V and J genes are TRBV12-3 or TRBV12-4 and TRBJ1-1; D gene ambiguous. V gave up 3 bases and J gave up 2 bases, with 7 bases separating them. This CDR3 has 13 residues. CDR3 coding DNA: TGTGCCAGCAGTTTGAGCTCTAACACTGAAGCTTTCTTT. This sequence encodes CASSLSSNTEAFF.

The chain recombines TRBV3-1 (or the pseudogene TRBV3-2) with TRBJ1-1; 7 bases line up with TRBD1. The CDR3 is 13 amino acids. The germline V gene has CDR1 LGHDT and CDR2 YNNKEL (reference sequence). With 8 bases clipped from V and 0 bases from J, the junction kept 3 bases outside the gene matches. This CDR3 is CASGGQLNTEAFF. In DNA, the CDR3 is TGTGCCAGCGGGGGACAGCTGAACACTGAAGCTTTCTTT.

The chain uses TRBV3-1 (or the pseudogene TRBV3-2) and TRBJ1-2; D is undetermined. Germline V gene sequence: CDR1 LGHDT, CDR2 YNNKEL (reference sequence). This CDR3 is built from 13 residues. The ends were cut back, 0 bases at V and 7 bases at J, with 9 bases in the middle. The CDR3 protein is CASSQDGRAGYTF. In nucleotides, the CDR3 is TGTGCCAGCAGCCAAGATGGGAGGGCTGGCTACACCTTC.

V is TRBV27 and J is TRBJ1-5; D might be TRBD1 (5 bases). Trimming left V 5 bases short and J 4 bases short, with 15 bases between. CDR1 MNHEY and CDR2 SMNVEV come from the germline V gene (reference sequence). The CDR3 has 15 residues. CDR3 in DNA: TGTGCCAGCAGTCCGACCGGGACTTGGAATCAGCCCCAGCATTTT. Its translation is CASSPTGTWNQPQHF.

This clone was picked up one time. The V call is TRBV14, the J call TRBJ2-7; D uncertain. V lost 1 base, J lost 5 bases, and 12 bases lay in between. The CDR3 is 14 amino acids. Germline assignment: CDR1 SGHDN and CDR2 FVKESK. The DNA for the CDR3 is TGTGCCAGCAGCCAAGGTTTAACAGTTCACGAGCAGTACTTC. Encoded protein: CASSQGLTVHEQYF.

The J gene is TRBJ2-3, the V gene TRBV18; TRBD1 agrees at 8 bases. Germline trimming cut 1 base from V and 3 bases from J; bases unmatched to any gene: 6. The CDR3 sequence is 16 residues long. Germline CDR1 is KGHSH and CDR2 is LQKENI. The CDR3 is CASSPRLTGGTDTQYF. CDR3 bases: TGTGCCAGCTCACCACGGTTAACAGGGGGGACAGATACGCAGTATTTT.

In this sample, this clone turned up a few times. The CDR3 nucleotides are TGTGCCAGCAACGAGGGGGGACCCTACGAGCAGTACTTC. It yields the protein CASNEGGPYEQYF. The gene calls are TRBV28 and TRBJ2-7; D tentatively fits TRBD1 or TRBD2 (6 bases each). V shed 7 bases and J shed 2 bases, with 12 bases lying between them. This CDR3 has 13 residues. Germline values: CDR1 MDHEN, CDR2 SYDVKM.

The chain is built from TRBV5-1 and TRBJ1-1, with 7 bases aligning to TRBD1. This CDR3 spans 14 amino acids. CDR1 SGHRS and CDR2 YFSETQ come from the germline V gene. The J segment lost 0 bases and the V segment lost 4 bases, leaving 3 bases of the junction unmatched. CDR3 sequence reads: CASSAGTVNTEAFF. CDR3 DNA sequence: TGCGCCAGCAGCGCCGGGACAGTGAACACTGAAGCTTTCTTT.

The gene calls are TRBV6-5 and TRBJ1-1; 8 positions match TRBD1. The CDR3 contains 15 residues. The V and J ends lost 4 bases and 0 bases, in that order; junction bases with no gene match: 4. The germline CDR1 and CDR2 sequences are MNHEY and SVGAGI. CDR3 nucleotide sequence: TGTGCCAGCAGTTTTGGGACAGGTTTGAACACTGAAGCTTTCTTT. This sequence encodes CASSFGTGLNTEAFF.

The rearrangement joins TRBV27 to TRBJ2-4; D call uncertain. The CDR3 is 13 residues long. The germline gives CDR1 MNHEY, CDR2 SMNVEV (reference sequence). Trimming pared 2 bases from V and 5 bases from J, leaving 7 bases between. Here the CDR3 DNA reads TGTGCCAGCAGTTTACAGAATGAAAACATTCAGTACTTC. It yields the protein CASSLQNENIQYF.

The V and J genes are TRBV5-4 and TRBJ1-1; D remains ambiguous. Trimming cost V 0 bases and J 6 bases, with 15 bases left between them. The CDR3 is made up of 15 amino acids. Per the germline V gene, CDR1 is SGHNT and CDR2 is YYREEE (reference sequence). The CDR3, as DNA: TGTGCCAGCAGCTTGGGAGGGAATAGGGTCGCTGAAGCTTTCTTT. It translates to CASSLGGNRVAEAFF.

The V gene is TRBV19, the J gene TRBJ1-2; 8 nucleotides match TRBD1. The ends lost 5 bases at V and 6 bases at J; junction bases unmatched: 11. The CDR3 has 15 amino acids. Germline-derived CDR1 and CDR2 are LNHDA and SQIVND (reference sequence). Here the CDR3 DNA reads TGTGCCAGTAGTCTCCCCGATAGACAGGGGAATGGCTACACCTTC. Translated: CASSLPDRQGNGYTF.

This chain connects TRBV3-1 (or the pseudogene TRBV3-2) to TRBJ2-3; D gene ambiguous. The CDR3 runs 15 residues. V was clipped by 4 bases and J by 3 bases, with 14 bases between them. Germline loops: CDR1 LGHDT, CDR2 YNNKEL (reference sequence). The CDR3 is CASSPQIRLTDTQYF. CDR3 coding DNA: TGTGCCAGCAGCCCCCAGATCAGACTTACAGATACGCAGTATTTT.

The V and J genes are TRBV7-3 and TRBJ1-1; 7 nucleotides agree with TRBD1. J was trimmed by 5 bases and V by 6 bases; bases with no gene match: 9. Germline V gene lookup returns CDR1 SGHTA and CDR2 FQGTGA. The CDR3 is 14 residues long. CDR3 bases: TGTGCCAGCAGTCGACAGGGAGGAGGGACTGAAGCTTTCTTT. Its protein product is CASSRQGGGTEAFF. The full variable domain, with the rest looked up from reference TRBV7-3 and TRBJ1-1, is GAGVSQTPSNKVTEKGKYVELRCDPISGHTALYWYRQSLGQGPEFLIYFQGTGAADDSGLPNDRFFAVRPEGSVSTLKIQRTERGDSAVYLCASSRQGGGTEAFFGQGTRLTVV.

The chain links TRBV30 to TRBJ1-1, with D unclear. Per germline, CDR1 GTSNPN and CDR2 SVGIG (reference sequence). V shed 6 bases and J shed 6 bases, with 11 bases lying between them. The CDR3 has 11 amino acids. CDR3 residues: CACRGTAEAFF. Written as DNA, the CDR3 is TGTGCCTGCCGAGGAACAGCTGAAGCTTTCTTT.

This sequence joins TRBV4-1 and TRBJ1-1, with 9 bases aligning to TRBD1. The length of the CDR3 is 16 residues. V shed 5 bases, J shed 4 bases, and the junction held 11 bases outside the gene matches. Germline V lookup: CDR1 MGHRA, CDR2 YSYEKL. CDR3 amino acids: CASSNRDRDLSTEAFF. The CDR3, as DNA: TGCGCCAGCAGCAACCGGGACAGGGATTTGAGCACTGAAGCTTTCTTT.

As DNA, the CDR3 is TGTGCCAGCAGTTACTCTGAGGGGAGCCAGCCCCAGCATTTT. Its protein product is CASSYSEGSQPQHF. This chain joins TRBV6-5 and TRBJ1-5; a possible D gene is TRBD1 (5 bases). There are 14 residues in the CDR3. With 0 bases removed from V and 7 bases from J, the gap between germline ends came to 10 bases. CDR1 is MNHEY, CDR2 SVGAGI, per germline.

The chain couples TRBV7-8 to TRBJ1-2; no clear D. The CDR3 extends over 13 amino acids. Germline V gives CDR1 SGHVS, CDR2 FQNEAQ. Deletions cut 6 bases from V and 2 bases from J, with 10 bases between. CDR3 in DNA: TGTGCCAGCAGTCTTAGGGTAAACTATGGCTACACCTTC. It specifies CASSLRVNYGYTF.

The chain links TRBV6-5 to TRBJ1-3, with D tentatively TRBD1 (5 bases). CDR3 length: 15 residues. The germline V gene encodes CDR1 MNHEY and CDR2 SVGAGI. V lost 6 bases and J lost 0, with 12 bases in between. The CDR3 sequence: CASSSGPSSGNTIYF. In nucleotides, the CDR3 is TGTGCCAGCAGCTCGGGGCCGAGCTCTGGAAACACCATATATTTT.

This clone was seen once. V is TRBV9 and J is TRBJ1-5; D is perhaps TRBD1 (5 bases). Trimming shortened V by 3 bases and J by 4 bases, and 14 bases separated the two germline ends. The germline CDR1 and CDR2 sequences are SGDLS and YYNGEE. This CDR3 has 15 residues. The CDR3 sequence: CASSAAGTANQPQHF. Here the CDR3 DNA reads TGTGCCAGCAGCGCTGCCGGGACGGCGAATCAGCCCCAGCATTTT.

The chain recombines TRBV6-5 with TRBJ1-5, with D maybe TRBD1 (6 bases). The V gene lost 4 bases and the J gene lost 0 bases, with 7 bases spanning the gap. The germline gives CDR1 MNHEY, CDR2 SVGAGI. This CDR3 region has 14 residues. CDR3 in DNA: TGTGCCAGCAGTTGGACAGTTAGCAATCAGCCCCAGCATTTT. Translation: CASSWTVSNQPQHF.

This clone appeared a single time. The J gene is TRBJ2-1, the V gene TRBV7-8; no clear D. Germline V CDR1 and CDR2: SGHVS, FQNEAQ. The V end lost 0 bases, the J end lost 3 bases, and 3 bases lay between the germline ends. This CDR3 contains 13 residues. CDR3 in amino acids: CASSLASYNEQFF. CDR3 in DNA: TGTGCCAGCAGCTTAGCCAGCTACAATGAGCAGTTCTTC.

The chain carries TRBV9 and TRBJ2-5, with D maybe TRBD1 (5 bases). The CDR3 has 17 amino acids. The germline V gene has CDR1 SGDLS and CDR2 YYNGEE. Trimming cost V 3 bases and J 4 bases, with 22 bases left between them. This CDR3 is CASSGRQTVGVSETQYF. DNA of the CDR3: TGTGCCAGCAGCGGAAGACAGACAGTTGGGGTATCAGAGACCCAGTACTTC.

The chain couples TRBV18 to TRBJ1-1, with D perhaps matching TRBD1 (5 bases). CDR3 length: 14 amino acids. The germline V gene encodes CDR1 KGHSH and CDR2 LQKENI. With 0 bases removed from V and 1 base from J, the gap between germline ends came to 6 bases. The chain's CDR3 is CASSPPGANTEAFF. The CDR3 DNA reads TGTGCCAGCTCACCACCCGGGGCGAACACTGAAGCTTTCTTT.

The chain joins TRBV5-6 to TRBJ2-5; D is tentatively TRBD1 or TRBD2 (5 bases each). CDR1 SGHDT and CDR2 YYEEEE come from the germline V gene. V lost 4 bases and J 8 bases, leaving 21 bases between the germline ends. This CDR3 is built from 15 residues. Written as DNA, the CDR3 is TGTGCCAGCAGCGGCGACGGGACGTACAAGAGAACCCAGTACTTC. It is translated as CASSGDGTYKRTQYF.

The CDR3 loop reads CASSWTSGGTNEQFF. The CDR3 nucleotides read TGTGCCAGCAGCTGGACTAGCGGGGGAACGAATGAGCAGTTCTTC. V is TRBV7-7 and J is TRBJ2-1, with 13 nucleotides matching TRBD2. Germline-derived CDR1 and CDR2 are SSHAT and FNYEAQ (reference sequence). The CDR3 has 15 amino acids. With V trimmed by 4 bases and J by 7 bases, 4 bases remained unmatched.

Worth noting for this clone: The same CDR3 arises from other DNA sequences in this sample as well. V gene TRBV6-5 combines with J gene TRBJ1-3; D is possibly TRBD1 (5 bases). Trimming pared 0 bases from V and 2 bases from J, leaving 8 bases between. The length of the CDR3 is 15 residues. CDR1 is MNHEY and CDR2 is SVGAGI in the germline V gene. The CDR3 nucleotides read TGTGCCAGCAGTTACTCGTCAGGGACTGGAAACACCATATATTTT. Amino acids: CASSYSSGTGNTIYF.

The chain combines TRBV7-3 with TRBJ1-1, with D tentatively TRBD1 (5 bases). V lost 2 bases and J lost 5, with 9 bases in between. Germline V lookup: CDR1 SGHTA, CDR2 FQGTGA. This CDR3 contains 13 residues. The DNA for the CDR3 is TGTGCCAGCAGCTTACAGGGATGGACTGAAGCTTTCTTT. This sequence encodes CASSLQGWTEAFF. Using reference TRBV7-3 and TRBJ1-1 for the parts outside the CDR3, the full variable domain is GAGVSQTPSNKVTEKGKYVELRCDPISGHTALYWYRQSLGQGPEFLIYFQGTGAADDSGLPNDRFFAVRPEGSVSTLKIQRTERGDSAVYLCASSLQGWTEAFFGQGTRLTVV.